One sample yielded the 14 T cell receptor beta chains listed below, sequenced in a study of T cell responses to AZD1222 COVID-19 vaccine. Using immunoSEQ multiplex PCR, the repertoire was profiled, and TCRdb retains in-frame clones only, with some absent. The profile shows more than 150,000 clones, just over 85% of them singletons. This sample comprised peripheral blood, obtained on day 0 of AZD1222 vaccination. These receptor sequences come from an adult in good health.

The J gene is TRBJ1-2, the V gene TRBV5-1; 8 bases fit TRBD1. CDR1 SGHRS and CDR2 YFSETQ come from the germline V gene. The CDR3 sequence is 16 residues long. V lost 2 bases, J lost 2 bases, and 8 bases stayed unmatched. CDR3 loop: CASSFGGWDRNYGYTF. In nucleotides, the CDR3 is TGCGCCAGCAGCTTTGGGGGTTGGGACAGGAACTATGGCTACACCTTC.

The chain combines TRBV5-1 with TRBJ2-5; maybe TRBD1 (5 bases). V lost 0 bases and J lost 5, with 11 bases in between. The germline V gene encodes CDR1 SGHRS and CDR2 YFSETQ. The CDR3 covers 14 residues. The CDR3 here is CASSLERPGETQYF. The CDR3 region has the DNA TGCGCCAGCAGCTTGGAAAGGCCAGGGGAGACCCAGTACTTC.

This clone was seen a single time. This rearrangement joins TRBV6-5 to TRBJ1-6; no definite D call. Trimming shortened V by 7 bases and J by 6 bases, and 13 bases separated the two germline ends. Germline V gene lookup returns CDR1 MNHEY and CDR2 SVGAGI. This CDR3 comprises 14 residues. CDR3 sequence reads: CASTPGSFNSPLHF. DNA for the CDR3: TGTGCCAGCACCCCCGGCAGCTTTAATTCACCCCTCCACTTT.

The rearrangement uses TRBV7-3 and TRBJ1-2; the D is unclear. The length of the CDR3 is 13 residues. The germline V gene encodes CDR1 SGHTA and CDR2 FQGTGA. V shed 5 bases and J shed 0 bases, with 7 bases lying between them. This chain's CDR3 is CASSGPSNYGYTF. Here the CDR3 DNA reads TGTGCCAGCAGCGGGCCGTCTAACTATGGCTACACCTTC.

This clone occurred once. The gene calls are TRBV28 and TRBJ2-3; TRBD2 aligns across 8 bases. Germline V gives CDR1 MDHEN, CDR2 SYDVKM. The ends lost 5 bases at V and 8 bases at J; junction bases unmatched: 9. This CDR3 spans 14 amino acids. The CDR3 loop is CASSPSGAGGTQYF. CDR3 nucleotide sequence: TGTGCCAGCAGTCCCTCGGGGGCGGGAGGTACGCAGTATTTT. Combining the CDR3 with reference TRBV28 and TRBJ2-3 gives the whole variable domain DVKVTQSSRYLVKRTGEKVFLECVQDMDHENMFWYRQDPGLGLRLIYFSYDVKMKEKGDIPEGYSVSREKKERFSLILESASTNQTSMYLCASSPSGAGGTQYFGPGTRLTVL.

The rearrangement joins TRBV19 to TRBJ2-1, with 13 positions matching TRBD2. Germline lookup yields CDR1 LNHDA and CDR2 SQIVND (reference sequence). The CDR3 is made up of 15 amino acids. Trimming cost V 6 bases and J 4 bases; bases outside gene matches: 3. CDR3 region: CASSGGLAGYNEQFF. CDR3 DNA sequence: TGTGCCAGTAGCGGGGGACTAGCGGGGTACAATGAGCAGTTCTTC.

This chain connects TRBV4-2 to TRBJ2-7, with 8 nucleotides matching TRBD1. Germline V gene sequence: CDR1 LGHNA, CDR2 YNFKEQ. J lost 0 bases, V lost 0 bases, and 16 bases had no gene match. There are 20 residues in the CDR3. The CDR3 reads CASSQDHRGQGRKNSYEQYF. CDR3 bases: TGTGCCAGCAGCCAAGATCATCGCGGACAGGGTAGGAAAAACTCCTACGAGCAGTACTTC.

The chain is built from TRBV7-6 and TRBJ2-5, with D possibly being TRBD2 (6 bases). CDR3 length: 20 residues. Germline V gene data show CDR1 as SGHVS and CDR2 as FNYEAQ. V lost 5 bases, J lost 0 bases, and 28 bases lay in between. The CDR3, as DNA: TGTGCCAGCAGCCAATTAGGGAGGTCAAGGCCTGCCAAGTACCAAGAGACCCAGTACTTC. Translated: CASSQLGRSRPAKYQETQYF. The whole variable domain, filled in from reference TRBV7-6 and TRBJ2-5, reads GAGVSQSPRYKVTKRGQDVALRCDPISGHVSLYWYRQALGQGPEFLTYFNYEAQQDKSGLPNDRFSAERPEGSISTLTIQRTEQRDSAMYRCASSQLGRSRPAKYQETQYFGPGTRLLVL.

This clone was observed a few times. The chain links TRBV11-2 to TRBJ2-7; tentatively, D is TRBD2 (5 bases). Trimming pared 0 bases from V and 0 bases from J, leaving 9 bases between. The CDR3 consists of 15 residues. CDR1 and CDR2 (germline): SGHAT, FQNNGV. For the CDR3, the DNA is TGTGCCAGCAGCTTAGATGGAGGTATCTCCTACGAGCAGTACTTC. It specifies CASSLDGGISYEQYF.

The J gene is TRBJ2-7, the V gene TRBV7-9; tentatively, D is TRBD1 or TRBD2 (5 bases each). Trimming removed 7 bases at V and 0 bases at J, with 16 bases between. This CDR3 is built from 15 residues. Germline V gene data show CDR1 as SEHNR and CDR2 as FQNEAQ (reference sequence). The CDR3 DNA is TGTGCCAGCACGCTGCTGGGGACGGTCTCCTACGAGCAGTACTTC. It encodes CASTLLGTVSYEQYF.

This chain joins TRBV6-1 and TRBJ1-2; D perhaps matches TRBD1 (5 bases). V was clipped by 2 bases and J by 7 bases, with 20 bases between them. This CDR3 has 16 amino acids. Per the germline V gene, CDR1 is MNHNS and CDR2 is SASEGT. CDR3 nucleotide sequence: TGTGCCAGCAGTGAATTTTCCTCAGGGCGCGGAGGTGGCTACACCTTC. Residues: CASSEFSSGRGGGYTF.

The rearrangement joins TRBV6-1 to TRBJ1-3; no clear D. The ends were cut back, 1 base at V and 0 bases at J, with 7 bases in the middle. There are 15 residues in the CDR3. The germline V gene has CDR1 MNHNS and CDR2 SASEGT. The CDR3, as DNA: TGTGCCAGCAGTGAAGGGGTCATCTCTGGAAACACCATATATTTT. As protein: CASSEGVISGNTIYF.

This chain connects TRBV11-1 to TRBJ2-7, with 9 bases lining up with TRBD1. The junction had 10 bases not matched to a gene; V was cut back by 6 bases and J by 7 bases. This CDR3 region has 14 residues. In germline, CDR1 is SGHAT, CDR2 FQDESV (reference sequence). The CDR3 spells CASSSRNRGREQYF. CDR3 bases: TGTGCCAGCAGTTCCAGGAACAGGGGGCGGGAGCAGTACTTC.

CDR3 sequence: CASSKSSLYSGNTIYF. The CDR3 coding sequence is TGTGCCAGCAGCAAATCTTCCCTGTACTCTGGAAACACCATATATTTT. The chain combines TRBV21-1 with TRBJ1-3. TRBV21-1 is a listed pseudogene. The CDR3 runs to 16 residues.